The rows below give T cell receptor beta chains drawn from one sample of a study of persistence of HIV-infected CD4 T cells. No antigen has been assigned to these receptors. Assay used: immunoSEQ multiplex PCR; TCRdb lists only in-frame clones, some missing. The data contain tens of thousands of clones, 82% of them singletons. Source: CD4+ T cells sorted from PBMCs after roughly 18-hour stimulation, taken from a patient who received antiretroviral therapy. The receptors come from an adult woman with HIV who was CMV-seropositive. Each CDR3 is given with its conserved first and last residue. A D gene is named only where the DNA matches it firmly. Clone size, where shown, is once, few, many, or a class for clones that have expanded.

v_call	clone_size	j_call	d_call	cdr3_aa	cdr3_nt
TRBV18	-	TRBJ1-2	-	CASSPLKGGGNYGYTF	TGTGCCAGCTCACCATTAAAAGGAGGAGGGAACTATGGCTACACCTTC
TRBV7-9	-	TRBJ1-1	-	CASSFNRRQPPPEAFF	TGTGCCAGCAGCTTTAATCGTCGACAGCCTCCCCCTGAAGCTTTCTTT
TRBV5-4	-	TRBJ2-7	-	CASSLAGIREQYF	TGTGCCAGCAGCTTGGCGGGGATAAGAGAGCAGTACTTC
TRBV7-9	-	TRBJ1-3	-	CASSLALRRSGNTIYF	TGTGCCAGCAGCTTAGCCCTCCGGCGTTCTGGAAACACCATATATTTT
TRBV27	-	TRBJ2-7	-	CASSSSDRYEQYF	TGTGCCAGCAGTTCCTCCGACAGATACGAGCAGTACTTC
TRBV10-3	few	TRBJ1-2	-	CAISESSAQGNYGYTF	TGTGCCATCAGTGAGTCGAGTGCGCAGGGAAACTATGGCTACACCTTC
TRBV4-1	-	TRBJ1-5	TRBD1	CASSQVRSGGGQPQHF	TGCGCCAGCAGCCAAGTTCGGTCAGGGGGTGGTCAGCCCCAGCATTTT
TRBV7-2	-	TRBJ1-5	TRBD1	CASSPGGGSNQPQHF	TGTGCCAGCAGTCCAGGGGGTGGTAGCAATCAGCCCCAGCATTTT
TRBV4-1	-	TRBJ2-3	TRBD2	CASSRLFYEAGGPRDTQYF	TGCGCCAGCAGCCGACTGTTTTATGAAGCGGGAGGGCCAAGGGATACGCAGTATTTT
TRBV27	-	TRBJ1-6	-	CASSLTVPTNSPLHF	TGTGCCAGCAGTTTAACAGTTCCGACTAATTCACCCCTCCACTTT
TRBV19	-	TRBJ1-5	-	CASSIYGNQPQHF	TGTGCCAGTAGTATATACGGTAATCAGCCCCAGCATTTT
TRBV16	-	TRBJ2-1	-	CASSQSVWGPDEQFF	TGTGCCAGCAGCCAATCGGTGTGGGGGCCGGATGAGCAGTTCTTC
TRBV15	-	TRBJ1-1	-	CATSREDMNTEAFF	TGTGCCACCAGCAGAGAAGATATGAACACTGAAGCTTTCTTT
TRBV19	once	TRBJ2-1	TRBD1	CASSTGGPYNEQFF	TGTGCCAGTAGTACAGGGGGCCCCTACAATGAGCAGTTCTTC
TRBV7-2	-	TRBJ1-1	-	CASSLLRSTEAFF	TGTGCCAGCAGCTTACTAAGGAGCACTGAAGCTTTCTTT
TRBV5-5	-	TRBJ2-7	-	CASSWGEVGEQYF	TGTGCCAGCAGCTGGGGGGAAGTGGGCGAGCAGTACTTC
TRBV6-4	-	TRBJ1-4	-	CAGSLPRRGEKLFF	TGTGCCGGCAGCCTCCCCAGGCGCGGGGAAAAACTGTTTTTT
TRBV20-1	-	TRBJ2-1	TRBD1	CSARGQGARIEQFF	TGCAGTGCTCGTGGACAGGGGGCTAGAATTGAGCAGTTCTTC
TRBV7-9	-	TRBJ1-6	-	CASESGVAGNSPLHF	TGTGCCAGCGAATCAGGGGTCGCTGGCAATTCACCCCTCCACTTT
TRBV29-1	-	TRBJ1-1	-	CSVEDQWRENTEAFF	TGCAGCGTTGAAGATCAGTGGCGGGAGAACACTGAAGCTTTCTTT
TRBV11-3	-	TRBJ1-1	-	CASSLTRNTEAFF	TGTGCCAGCAGCCTTACAAGGAACACTGAAGCTTTCTTT
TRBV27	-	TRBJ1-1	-	CASSLRGAAEAFF	TGTGCCAGCAGTTTAAGGGGTGCGGCTGAAGCTTTCTTT
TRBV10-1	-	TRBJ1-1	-	CASRTEEAAEAFF	TGCGCCAGCAGGACTGAAGAGGCCGCTGAAGCTTTCTTT
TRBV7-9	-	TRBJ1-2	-	CASSLVREGGYTF	TGTGCCAGCAGCTTGGTCCGGGAGGGTGGCTACACCTTC
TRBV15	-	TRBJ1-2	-	CATSAPLTF	TGTGCCACCAGCGCACCCCTCACCTTC
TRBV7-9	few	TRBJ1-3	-	CASSLSVSGNTIYF	TGTGCCAGCAGCTTGTCCGTCTCTGGAAACACCATATATTTT
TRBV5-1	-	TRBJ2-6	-	CASSLGGLSGANVLTF	TGCGCCAGCAGCTTGGGGGGGCTCTCTGGGGCCAACGTCCTGACTTTC
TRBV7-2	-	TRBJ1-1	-	CASSLKQMNTEAFF	TGTGCCAGCAGCTTAAAGCAAATGAACACTGAAGCTTTCTTT
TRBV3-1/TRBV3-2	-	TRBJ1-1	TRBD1	CASSQVAGQTSMNTEAFF	TGTGCCAGCAGCCAAGTAGCGGGACAGACATCCATGAACACTGAAGCTTTCTTT
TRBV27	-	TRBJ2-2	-	CASSSGDGRGELFF	TGTGCCAGCAGTTCAGGGGACGGCCGCGGGGAGCTGTTTTTT
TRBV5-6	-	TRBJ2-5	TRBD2	CASSWGRLAGGETQYF	TGTGCCAGCAGCTGGGGACGACTAGCGGGGGGCGAGACCCAGTACTTC
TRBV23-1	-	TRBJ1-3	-	CASSLGPRNTIYF	TGCGCCAGCAGTCTGGGACCCCGAAACACCATATATTTT
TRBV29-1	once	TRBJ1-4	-	CSVISYEKLFF	TGCAGCGTTATAAGTTATGAAAAACTGTTTTTT
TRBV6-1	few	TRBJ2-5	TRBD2	CASSEMAGEGQTQYF	TGTGCCAGCAGTGAGATGGCGGGGGAGGGGCAGACCCAGTACTTC
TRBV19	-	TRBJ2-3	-	CASSPGDTQYF	TGTGCCAGTAGTCCGGGGGATACGCAGTATTTT
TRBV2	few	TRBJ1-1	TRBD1	CAKGQVQNTEAFF	TGTGCCAAAGGACAGGTTCAGAACACTGAAGCTTTCTTT
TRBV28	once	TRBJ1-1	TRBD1	CASGQVEMNTEAFF	TGTGCCAGCGGACAGGTGGAAATGAACACTGAAGCTTTCTTT
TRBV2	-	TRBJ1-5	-	CASRRGGQPQHF	TGTGCCAGCAGGAGGGGGGGTCAGCCCCAGCATTTT
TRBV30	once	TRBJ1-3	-	CAWTDGSTGNTIYF	TGTGCCTGGACCGACGGGAGTACTGGAAACACCATATATTTT
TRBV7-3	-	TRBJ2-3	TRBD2	CASSLISGTSPQSRTDTQYF	TGTGCCAGCAGCTTAATCTCCGGGACTAGCCCCCAATCGAGAACAGATACGCAGTATTTT
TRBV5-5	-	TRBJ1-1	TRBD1	CASSTRQGVGGTEAFF	TGTGCCAGCAGCACCCGACAGGGGGTGGGGGGTACTGAAGCTTTCTTT
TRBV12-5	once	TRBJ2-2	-	CASGLSAGNTGELFF	TGTGCTAGTGGTTTGTCGGCAGGGAACACCGGGGAGCTGTTTTTT
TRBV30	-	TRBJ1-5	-	CAWSTGLESQPQHF	TGTGCCTGGAGTACAGGGTTGGAGAGTCAGCCCCAGCATTTT